Detailed here is one T cell receptor (beta chain). Antigen: not known. One end of the junction fails to match germline, which may point to a read error. This sample's RNA came from whole unsorted tissue. This entry comes from a study of tumor and adjacent non-tumor tissue in lung cancer. Study-level information: The patients, 10 men and a handful of women, were roughly 31 to 80 with stage I to III disease. Approximately 4.2 million productive TCRbeta reads were obtained per sample on average. General observations from the study: TCR diversity was significantly greater in tumor than normal lung tissue. Higher tumor TCR diversity was associated with shorter survival.

The CDR3 spans 15 residues. Germline loops: CDR1 DFQATT, CDR2 SNEGSKA (reference sequence). TCRbeta libraries were built with three rounds of nested PCR, modified from ARM-PCR. A single record per CDR3 protein comes from TCRdb applying MiXCR to the multiplex PCR reads. The table includes over 110,000 distinct CDR3 sequences, around two thirds detected once. This chain joins TRBV20-1 and TRBJ1-2, with TRBD1 matching over 12 bases. The sequence came from a man aged 60 to 75 with small cell lung cancer. Material: lung tumor tissue. CDR3 in DNA: TGCAGTGCTAAGGGGACAGGGGGCGCTGGCTATGGTTACACCTTC. It encodes CSAKGTGGAGYGYTF.